The 21 T cell receptor beta chains listed next were all sequenced from one sample in a study of beta chain features in type 1 diabetes. Every isolated RNA sample was fully reverse transcribed, so sequencing captured expressed TCRB transcripts. Profiling relied on immunoSEQ multiplex PCR, and the TCRdb table lists in-frame clones only, not all of them. The data hold just under 150,000 clones, with about 10% observed a single time. Source material: naive CD4+ T cells from blood. All receptors come from a man aged 18 to 29 in good health.

This clone was counted many times. This CDR3 reads CASSPRTGPYEQYF. CDR3 coding DNA: TGTGCCAGCAGTCCCCGGACAGGGCCCTACGAGCAGTACTTC. The rearrangement joins TRBV27 to TRBJ2-7, with 8 bases identical to TRBD1. The germline V gene encodes CDR1 MNHEY and CDR2 SMNVEV (reference sequence). This CDR3 contains 14 residues. J gave up 2 bases and V 5 bases, and 5 bases lay outside the gene matches.

V usage is TRBV7-2 and J usage is TRBJ2-1; 10 nucleotides align to TRBD1. The V and J ends lost 5 bases and 4 bases, in that order; junction bases with no gene match: 5. The CDR3 loop spans 15 amino acids. Germline values: CDR1 SGHTA, CDR2 FQGNSA. The CDR3: CASSHDRGLYNEQFF. The CDR3 DNA sequence: TGTGCCAGCAGCCATGACAGGGGGCTATACAATGAGCAGTTCTTC.

This clone was seen at least ten times. The genes are TRBV9 and TRBJ2-6, with unresolved D. CDR1 and CDR2 from the germline V gene are SGDLS and YYNGEE. The length of the CDR3 is 15 residues. V shed 0 bases and J shed 0 bases, with 4 bases lying between them. The CDR3 DNA reads as TGTGCCAGCAGCGTAGTATCCTCTGGGGCCAACGTCCTGACTTTC. Its translation is CASSVVSSGANVLTF.

This clone has a handful of counts. The chain has TRBV11-2 and TRBJ2-5; 7 bases are a match to TRBD2. Trimming cost V 5 bases and J 1 base; bases outside gene matches: 7. CDR1 is SGHAT and CDR2 is FQNNGV in the germline V gene. This CDR3 region has 15 residues. CDR3 nucleotide sequence: TGTGCCAGCAGCCCGGGCGGGGGTTTCCAAGAGACCCAGTACTTC. It codes for CASSPGGGFQETQYF.

The rearrangement uses TRBV7-2 and TRBJ2-5, with 8 bases aligning to TRBD1. The CDR3 totals 14 residues. V was clipped by 5 bases and J by 4 bases; unmatched bases: 6. Germline V gives CDR1 SGHTA, CDR2 FQGNSA. In nucleotides, the CDR3 is TGTGCCAGCAGCGCCGGACAGGGCGCAGAGACCCAGTACTTC. The encoded protein is CASSAGQGAETQYF.

J is TRBJ1-5 and V is TRBV6-5, with D possibly TRBD1 on 5 matching bases. Germline V CDR1 and CDR2: MNHEY, SVGAGI. Trimming took 5 bases from V and 5 from J, leaving 13 bases between them. The length of the CDR3 is 14 residues. CDR3 nucleotide sequence: TGTGCCAGCAGTGAAGGGCGGGACGATCAGCCCCAGCATTTT. The encoded protein is CASSEGRDDQPQHF.

This sequence joins TRBV6-5 and TRBJ1-2; 7 positions match TRBD1. Losses at the gene ends were 6 bases for V and 8 bases for J; bases not matched to a gene: 12. This CDR3 is 14 amino acids long. Germline V gene data show CDR1 as MNHEY and CDR2 as SVGAGI. The CDR3 DNA sequence: TGTGCCAGCAGCCCGACCTTTACAGGGGACGGCTACACCTTC. Encoded protein: CASSPTFTGDGYTF.

There are many counts of this clone. The chain has TRBV18 and TRBJ1-2; TRBD1 is a possible D gene (5 bases). The CDR3 loop spans 13 amino acids. V lost 3 bases and J lost 3, with 8 bases in between. Per germline, CDR1 KGHSH and CDR2 LQKENI. The CDR3 loop is CASSPQGYYGYTF. For the CDR3, the DNA is TGTGCCAGCTCACCCCAGGGTTACTATGGCTACACCTTC.

This clone was detected only a few times. The chain joins TRBV4-2 to TRBJ2-7; D is possibly TRBD1 (5 bases). The CDR3 is 16 residues long. Looked up from germline, CDR1 is LGHNA and CDR2 is YNFKEQ. Trimming removed 2 bases at V and 2 bases at J, with 16 bases between. Here the CDR3 reads CASSQNPGISTYEQYF. The CDR3 bases are TGTGCCAGCAGCCAAAACCCAGGGATATCAACCTACGAGCAGTACTTC.

This clone was observed a few times. This chain connects TRBV5-1 to TRBJ2-7; D not certain. V lost 2 bases to trimming and J lost 2 bases, with 11 bases between them. Germline lookup yields CDR1 SGHRS and CDR2 YFSETQ. The CDR3 is 14 amino acids. The CDR3 DNA is TGCGCCAGCAGCTTTACGAGCGTAACCTACGAGCAGTACTTC. It is translated as CASSFTSVTYEQYF. The entire variable domain, with the rest obtained from reference TRBV5-1 and TRBJ2-7, is as follows: KAGVTQTPRYLIKTRGQQVTLSCSPISGHRSVSWYQQTPGQGLQFLFEYFSETQRNKGNFPGRFSGRQFSNSRSEMNVSTLELGDSALYLCASSFTSVTYEQYFGPGTRLTVT.

In this sample, this clone turned up a few times. The chain combines TRBV18 with TRBJ2-5, with TRBD1 identical over 9 bases. This CDR3 is 15 amino acids long. The V segment lost 5 bases and the J segment 2 bases; nucleotides outside the gene matches: 6. Germline V gene lookup returns CDR1 KGHSH and CDR2 LQKENI. In DNA form, the CDR3 reads TGTGCCAGCTCAGGATGGGACAGGGTTCAAGAGACCCAGTACTTC. It codes for CASSGWDRVQETQYF.

To note about this clone: This specimen includes other DNA sequences encoding the same CDR3. The chain's CDR3 is CASSSGQGSYNEQFF. CDR3 coding DNA: TGTGCCAGCAGTTCGGGACAGGGCTCCTACAATGAGCAGTTCTTC. This rearrangement joins TRBV2 to TRBJ2-1; 9 positions agree with TRBD1. The length of the CDR3 is 15 residues. J was trimmed by 0 bases and V by 5 bases; bases with no gene match: 2. Looked up from germline, CDR1 is SNHLY and CDR2 is FYNNEI.

This clone turned up a few times. The gene calls are TRBV30 and TRBJ1-2; TRBD1 might be the D (5 bases). This CDR3 contains 14 residues. Between the trimmed V and J ends, which lost 3 bases and 2 bases, there was a span of 13 bases. Germline CDR1 and CDR2: GTSNPN and SVGIG (reference sequence). CDR3 sequence (DNA): TGTGCCTGGAGCTATACAGGTCCAAACTATGGCTACACCTTC. Translated, it gives CAWSYTGPNYGYTF.

The CDR3 protein is CASSHSGGANEQFF. In nucleotides, the CDR3 is TGTGCCAGCAGCCATAGCGGGGGGGCTAATGAGCAGTTCTTC. The V call is TRBV6-4, the J call TRBJ2-1; 11 bases match TRBD2. With 6 bases clipped from V and 7 bases from J, the junction kept 5 bases outside the gene matches. CDR3 size: 14 residues. The V gene's germline CDR1 is MRHNA and CDR2 SNTAGT.

CDR3 protein: CASSLEGQHNSPLHF. The CDR3, as DNA: TGCGCCAGCAGCTTGGAGGGGCAGCATAATTCACCCCTCCACTTT. The chain combines TRBV5-1 with TRBJ1-6; TRBD1 might be the D (5 bases). Germline V gives CDR1 SGHRS, CDR2 YFSETQ. The CDR3 runs 15 residues. The germline V and J ends were trimmed by 0 bases and 5 bases, with 9 bases remaining between them. Using reference TRBV5-1 and TRBJ1-6 for the parts outside the CDR3, the full variable domain is KAGVTQTPRYLIKTRGQQVTLSCSPISGHRSVSWYQQTPGQGLQFLFEYFSETQRNKGNFPGRFSGRQFSNSRSEMNVSTLELGDSALYLCASSLEGQHNSPLHFGNGTRLTVT.

This clone was counted between two and nine times. The chain employs TRBV6-6 and TRBJ2-3, with D uncertain. Germline V lookup: CDR1 MNHNY, CDR2 SVGAGI (reference sequence). V lost 6 bases and J lost 1, with 5 bases in between. The CDR3 spans 12 residues. The CDR3 nucleotides read TGTGCCAGCAGCGGAGGCACAGATACGCAGTATTTT. It translates to CASSGGTDTQYF.

This clone appeared many times. The chain has TRBV29-1 and TRBJ2-7, with D unresolved. Germline-derived CDR1 and CDR2 are SQVTM and ANQGSEA. CDR3 length equals 12 residues. Trimming left V 7 bases short and J 6 bases short, with 16 bases between. The CDR3 bases are TGCAGCGCAGCAGGTACCTTCGGCGAGCAGTACTTC. Its translation: CSAAGTFGEQYF.

This clone was picked up a small number of times. V and J are TRBV18 and TRBJ2-5; tentative D call: TRBD1 (6 bases). The germline CDR1 and CDR2 sequences are KGHSH and LQKENI. The CDR3 spans 15 residues. V lost 3 bases and J lost 4, with 15 bases in between. The CDR3 DNA reads TGTGCCAGCTCACCGGACAGCCTAGGGGGAGAGACCCAGTACTTC. Amino acids: CASSPDSLGGETQYF.

In this sample, this clone turned up a few times. The identical CDR3 is also encoded by other nucleotide sequences in the sample. The J gene is TRBJ2-3, the V gene TRBV18, with TRBD2 identical over 7 bases. The V gene's germline CDR1 is KGHSH and CDR2 LQKENI. V lost 4 bases to trimming and J lost 3 bases; unmatched junction nucleotides: 4. The CDR3 is 14 amino acids. CDR3 sequence reads: CASSLAGVTDTQYF. The CDR3 bases are TGTGCCAGCTCACTGGCGGGGGTGACAGATACGCAGTATTTT.

This clone was picked up a small number of times. J is TRBJ2-2 and V is TRBV6-1; maybe TRBD1 (6 bases). Germline V CDR1 and CDR2: MNHNS, SASEGT. Trimming pared 1 base from V and 6 bases from J, leaving 12 bases between. This CDR3 is 15 amino acids long. CDR3 sequence reads: CASSEDRDGAGELFF. CDR3 coding DNA: TGTGCCAGCAGTGAAGACAGGGACGGTGCCGGGGAGCTGTTTTTT.

This clone was detected a few times. This chain joins TRBV28 and TRBJ2-3, with D possibly being TRBD2 (6 bases). Germline V gene data show CDR1 as MDHEN and CDR2 as SYDVKM. V lost 5 bases and J 7 bases, leaving 22 bases between the germline ends. The CDR3 is 16 residues long. In DNA, the CDR3 is TGTGCCAGCAGTGCGTCCGGGAGAGAGGTGTTGTATACGCAGTATTTT. Translation gives CASSASGREVLYTQYF. The full variable domain, rest sourced from reference TRBV28 and TRBJ2-3, is DVKVTQSSRYLVKRTGEKVFLECVQDMDHENMFWYRQDPGLGLRLIYFSYDVKMKEKGDIPEGYSVSREKKERFSLILESASTNQTSMYLCASSASGREVLYTQYFGPGTRLTVL.